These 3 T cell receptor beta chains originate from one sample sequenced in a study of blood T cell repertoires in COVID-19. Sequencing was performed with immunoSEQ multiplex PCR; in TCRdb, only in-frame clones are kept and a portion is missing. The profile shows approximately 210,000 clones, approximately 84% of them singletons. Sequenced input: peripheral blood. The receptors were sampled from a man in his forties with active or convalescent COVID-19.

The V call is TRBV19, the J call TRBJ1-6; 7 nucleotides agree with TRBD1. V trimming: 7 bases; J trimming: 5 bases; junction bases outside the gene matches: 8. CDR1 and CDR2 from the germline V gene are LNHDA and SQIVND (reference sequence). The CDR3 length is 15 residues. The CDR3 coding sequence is TGTGCCAGTAAGCCCGGGACAGTGAATAATTCACCCCTCCACTTT. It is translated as CASKPGTVNNSPLHF.

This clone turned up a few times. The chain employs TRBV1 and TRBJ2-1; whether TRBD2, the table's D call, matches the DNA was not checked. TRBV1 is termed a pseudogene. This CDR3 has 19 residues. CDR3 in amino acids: CTSTTGTSGRAGSYNEQFF. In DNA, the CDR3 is TGCACCAGCACCACCGGGACTAGCGGGAGGGCCGGGTCCTACAATGAGCAGTTCTTC.

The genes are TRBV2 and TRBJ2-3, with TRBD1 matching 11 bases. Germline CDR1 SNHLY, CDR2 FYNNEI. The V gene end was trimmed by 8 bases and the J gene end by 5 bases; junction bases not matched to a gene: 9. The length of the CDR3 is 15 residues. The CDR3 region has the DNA TGTGCCAGCGCCTGGGGACAGGGGGACGGAGATACGCAGTATTTT. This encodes CASAWGQGDGDTQYF. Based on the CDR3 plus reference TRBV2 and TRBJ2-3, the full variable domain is EPEVTQTPSHQVTQMGQEVILRCVPISNHLYFYWYRQILGQKVEFLVSFYNNEISEKSEIFDDQFSVERPDGSNFTLKIRSTKLEDSAMYFCASAWGQGDGDTQYFGPGTRLTVL.